The clone carrying this T cell receptor (beta chain) was recorded a few times. The data are from a study of patients and donors after allogeneic stem cell transplantation. TCRdb reprocessed the RT-PCR reads via MiXCR and lists one record per CDR3 protein. This sample yields over 150,000 distinct CDR3 sequences, of which 25% to 35% are seen a single time; around 3.2% belongs to the top ten. This CDR3 spans 13 amino acids. V lost 5 bases and J 9 bases, leaving 17 bases between the germline ends. Germline CDR1 and CDR2: SQVTM and ANQGSEA. Sequencing used blood, either unsorted or a sorted T cell fraction (not recorded which). The chain uses TRBV29-1 and TRBJ1-5; D is ambiguous. The TCR originated in a human donor who was either an allogeneic HSCT recipient or a stem cell or donor lymphocyte infusion donor (not recorded which). It is not recorded whose cells these are; they may come from a transplant donor. The CDR3 DNA reads TGCAGCGTTCTCAAAGACCTCTCAGGGCCCCAGCATTTT. Protein product: CSVLKDLSGPQHF. The full variable domain, with the rest looked up from reference TRBV29-1 and TRBJ1-5, is SAVISQKPSRDICQRGTSLTIQCQVDSQVTMMFWYRQQPGQSLTLIATANQGSEATYESGFVIDKFPISRPNLTFSTLTVSNMSPEDSSIYLCSVLKDLSGPQHFGDGTRLSIL.